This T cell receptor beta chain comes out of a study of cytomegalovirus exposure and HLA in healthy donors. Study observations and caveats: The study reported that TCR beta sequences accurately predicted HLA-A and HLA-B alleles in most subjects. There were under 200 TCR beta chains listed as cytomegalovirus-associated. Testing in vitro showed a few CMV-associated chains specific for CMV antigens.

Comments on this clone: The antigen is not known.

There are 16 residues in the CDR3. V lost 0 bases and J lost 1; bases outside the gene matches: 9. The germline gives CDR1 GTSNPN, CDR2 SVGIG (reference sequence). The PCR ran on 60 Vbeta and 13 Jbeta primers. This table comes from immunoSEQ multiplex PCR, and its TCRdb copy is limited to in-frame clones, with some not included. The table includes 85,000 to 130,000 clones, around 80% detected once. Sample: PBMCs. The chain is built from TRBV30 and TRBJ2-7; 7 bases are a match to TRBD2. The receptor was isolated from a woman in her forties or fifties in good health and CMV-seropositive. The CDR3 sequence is CAWSVRSGGQSYEQYF. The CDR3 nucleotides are TGTGCCTGGAGTGTACGTTCGGGAGGTCAGTCCTACGAGCAGTACTTC.